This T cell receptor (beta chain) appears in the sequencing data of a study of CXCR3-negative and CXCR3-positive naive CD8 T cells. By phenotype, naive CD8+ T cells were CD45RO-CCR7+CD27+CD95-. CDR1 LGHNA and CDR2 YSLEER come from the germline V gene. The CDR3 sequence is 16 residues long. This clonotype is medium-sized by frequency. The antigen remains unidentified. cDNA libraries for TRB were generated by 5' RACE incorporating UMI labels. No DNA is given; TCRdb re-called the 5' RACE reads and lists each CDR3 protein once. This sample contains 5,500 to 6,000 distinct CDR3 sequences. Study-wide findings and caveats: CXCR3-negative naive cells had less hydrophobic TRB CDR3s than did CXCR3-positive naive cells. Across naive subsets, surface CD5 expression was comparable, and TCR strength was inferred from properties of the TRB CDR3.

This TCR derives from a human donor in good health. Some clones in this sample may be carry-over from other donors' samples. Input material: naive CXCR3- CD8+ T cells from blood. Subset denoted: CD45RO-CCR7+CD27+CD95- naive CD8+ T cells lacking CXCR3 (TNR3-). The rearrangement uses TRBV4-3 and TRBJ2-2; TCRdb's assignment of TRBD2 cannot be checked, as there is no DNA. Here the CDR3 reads CASSQDRSGGHGELFF.